The T cell receptor (beta chain) under discussion was sequenced for a study of T cell repertoires in ileal Crohn's disease. The time point denotes: proximal margin of the surgical specimen (macroscopically non-inflamed). Trimming pared 3 bases from V and 4 bases from J, leaving 9 bases between. The CDR3 length is 14 residues. The germline CDR1 and CDR2 sequences are SNHLY and FYNNEI. The data were produced by immunoSEQ multiplex PCR, yet TCRdb's version contains in-frame clones alone and is incomplete. The sample includes about 3,000 clones, about four fifths of them seen just once. The gene calls are TRBV2 and TRBJ1-4; maybe TRBD1 (6 bases). The TCR comes from an adult with Crohn's disease. The source material was ileal tissue. The CDR3 protein is CASSEDRYNEKLFF. CDR3 coding DNA: TGTGCCAGCAGTGAGGACAGATATAATGAAAAACTGTTTTTT.